These 11 T cell receptor beta chains originate from one sample sequenced in a study of CD8+CD57+ T cells in acquired aplastic anemia. Patients sequenced had flow cytometry evidence of CD8+CD57+ cell expansion. Template material for TCR beta VDJ and CDR3 profiling consisted of genomic DNA. TCRdb processed the reads anew with MiXCR; each CDR3 protein has one entry. The table has approximately 250,000 distinct CDR3 sequences, approximately 79% seen once; the top ten hold 42%. The source material was sorted CD4+, CD8+, or CD8+CD57+ T cells (not recorded which) from PBMCs. Receptors originate from a human donor with aplastic anemia.

This clonotype turned up a few times. The chain links TRBV10-3 to TRBJ1-2; TRBD1 aligns across 9 bases. Looked up from germline, CDR1 is ENHRY and CDR2 is SYGVKD. J lost 6 bases, V lost 3 bases, and 5 bases had no gene match. This CDR3 contains 14 residues. The CDR3 protein is CAISEQGTGNGYTF. DNA of the CDR3: TGTGCCATCAGTGAACAGGGGACAGGGAATGGCTACACCTTC.

The CDR3 nucleotides are TGTGCCAGCAGCGTAGTGCCCGGGGCGCAGTATTTT. Residues: CASSVVPGAQYF. The chain couples TRBV7-9 to TRBJ2-3, with D possibly matching TRBD2 (5 bases). The CDR3 runs 12 residues. CDR1 is SEHNR and CDR2 is FQNEAQ in the germline V gene (reference sequence). Between the trimmed V and J ends, which lost 5 bases and 10 bases, there was a span of 13 bases. Together with reference TRBV7-9 and TRBJ2-3, the CDR3 gives the full variable domain: DTGVSQNPRHKITKRGQNVTFRCDPISEHNRLYWYRQTLGQGPEFLTYFQNEAQLEKSRLLSDRFSAERPKGSFSTLEIQRTEQGDSAMYLCASSVVPGAQYFGPGTRLTVL.

In this sample, this clonotype turned up a few times. The chain links TRBV19 to TRBJ2-1, with D unclear. Per germline, CDR1 LNHDA and CDR2 SQIVND (reference sequence). V was shortened by 3 bases and J by 6 bases, with 15 bases between the two germline ends. The CDR3 is 15 residues long. The CDR3: CASSMSGLTANEQFF. Written as DNA, the CDR3 is TGTGCCAGTAGTATGTCGGGCCTCACCGCCAATGAGCAGTTCTTC.

With respect to this clonotype: Since no conserved phenylalanine or tryptophan closes the CDR3, a read error is the likely cause. It is unclear where the CDR3 begins or ends on the DNA, so no DNA is shown, and the CDR3 is as TCRdb lists it. The J gene is TRBJ1-2, the V gene TRBV7-9; whether TRBD1, the table's D call, matches the DNA was not checked. 13 amino acids form the CDR3, both terminal residues included. The V gene's germline CDR1 is SEHNR and CDR2 FQNEAQ (reference sequence). The CDR3 reads CASSGGARRGEKY.

Worth noting for this clonotype: Germline is not matched at one junction end, which may reflect a read error. The chain carries TRBV7-8 and TRBJ2-3, with D possibly TRBD2 on 6 matching bases. CDR1 SGHVS and CDR2 FQNEAQ come from the germline V gene. The CDR3 loop spans 13 amino acids. The DNA of the CDR3 is TGTGCCAGCGGCTACGGGGGAGCTCCTAAGCCGTACTTT. It codes for CASGYGGAPKPYF.

Note on this clonotype: The conserved phenylalanine or tryptophan normally closing the CDR3 is absent here, so this likely arose from a read error. The limits of the CDR3 on the DNA are not certain, so only TCRdb's listed CDR3 is given. V is TRBV7-3 and J is TRBJ2-5. Both ends counted, the CDR3 spans 13 residues. Germline assignment: CDR1 SGHTA and CDR2 FQGTGA. The CDR3 is CASSLADRQTQQY.

A remark on this clonotype: A junction boundary mismatches the germline segment, possibly from a read error. The chain uses TRBV7-9 and TRBJ2-3; tentative D call: TRBD2 (6 bases). The CDR3 totals 14 residues. The germline CDR1 and CDR2 sequences are SEHNR and FQNEAQ (reference sequence). CDR3 DNA: TGTGCCAGCAGCTTTGAAAGAAGCCCGGGGAGGCATGAGTTT. This sequence encodes CASSFERSPGRHEF.

In the case of this clonotype: A read error may produce the germline difference seen at one junction end. This sequence joins TRBV12-3 or TRBV12-4 and TRBJ2-3; TRBD2 aligns across 10 bases. The CDR3 spans 14 residues. Here the CDR3 DNA reads TGTGCCCCAAGCTTAGCGGGAGGTCCCGATAAGCAGTATTTT. This sequence encodes CAPSLAGGPDKQYF.

This chain connects TRBV2 to TRBJ2-3, with D possibly being TRBD1 or TRBD2 (5 bases each). Germline V lookup: CDR1 SNHLY, CDR2 FYNNEI. This CDR3 is 14 amino acids long. Trimming took 4 bases from V and 6 from J, leaving 14 bases between them. The DNA for the CDR3 is TGTGCCAGCAGTGTTGGGGGAATCCACGATACGCAGTATTTT. Translating gives CASSVGGIHDTQYF. Together with reference TRBV2 and TRBJ2-3, the CDR3 gives the full variable domain: EPEVTQTPSHQVTQMGQEVILRCVPISNHLYFYWYRQILGQKVEFLVSFYNNEISEKSEIFDDQFSVERPDGSNFTLKIRSTKLEDSAMYFCASSVGGIHDTQYFGPGTRLTVL.

The table lists this clonotype with a count of one. The CDR3 carries no conserved terminal phenylalanine or tryptophan, so it likely arises from a read error. Because the CDR3's place on the DNA is in doubt, the DNA is left out and the CDR3 is given as listed by TCRdb. The gene calls are TRBV7-3 and TRBJ2-3; the table gives TRBD2 as D, unverified against the DNA. Germline V gene lookup returns CDR1 SGHTA and CDR2 FQGTGA. Ends included, the CDR3 has 13 residues. CDR3 sequence: CASSLGPIAYQET.

Notes on this clonotype: Without the conserved terminal phenylalanine or tryptophan, this CDR3 likely stems from a read error. The chain has TRBV2 and TRBJ1-1; tentative D call: TRBD1 (6 bases). V gave up 8 bases and J gave up 9 bases, with 22 bases separating them. This CDR3 has 14 residues. CDR1 is SNHLY and CDR2 is FYNNEI in the germline V gene. The CDR3 region is CASGKGGTYTQAFV. Written as DNA, the CDR3 is TGTGCCAGCGGGAAGGGGGGCACGTATACTCAAGCTTTCGTC.